The 9 T cell receptor beta chains below were found in one sample sequenced in a study of radiation and T cells in renal cell carcinoma. Documented time point: blood 4 weeks post-SBRT, at nephrectomy. Treatment denoted: 15 Gy SBRT to primary tumor, nephrectomy 4 weeks later. Repertoires were generated with immunoSEQ multiplex PCR, while TCRdb's copy carries only in-frame clones and drops some. The sample has roughly 58,000 clones, roughly 80% seen once. The sequenced sample was blood, obtained from a patient whose treatment included radiotherapy and nephrectomy. The receptors derive from a man in his sixties with renal cell carcinoma.

The chain recombines TRBV7-2 with TRBJ2-2, with a tentative D call TRBD2 (5 bases). The CDR3 is 14 residues long. The V and J ends lost 5 bases and 5 bases respectively, with 12 bases between them. The germline CDR1 and CDR2 sequences are SGHTA and FQGNSA. CDR3 bases: TGTGCCAGCAGCCCCTGGACTTTGACCGGGGAGCTGTTTTTT. Protein: CASSPWTLTGELFF.

The V call is TRBV11-2, the J call TRBJ2-4; 8 bases line up with TRBD1. The CDR3 has 13 amino acids. V shed 5 bases and J 7 bases; nucleotides not matched to a gene: 4. Germline assignment: CDR1 SGHAT and CDR2 FQNNGV. The CDR3, as DNA: TGTGCCAGCAGCGCGGACAGGGACAACATTCAGTACTTC. Protein sequence: CASSADRDNIQYF.

The rearrangement links TRBV29-1 to TRBJ1-2; D is unclear. The CDR3 contains 13 residues. Germline CDR1 reads SQVTM; CDR2 reads ANQGSEA. V lost 5 bases and J 0 bases, leaving 10 bases between the germline ends. CDR3 region: CSVPRPANYGYTF. The CDR3 bases are TGCAGCGTTCCCAGACCCGCTAACTATGGCTACACCTTC.

The gene calls are TRBV19 and TRBJ2-5, with D unclear. V was shortened by 6 bases and J by 4 bases, with 6 bases between the two germline ends. The CDR3 is 11 amino acids. In germline, CDR1 is LNHDA, CDR2 SQIVND (reference sequence). The CDR3 coding sequence is TGTGCCAGTAGAACGAGAGAGACCCAGTACTTC. Its translation is CASRTRETQYF.

The gene calls are TRBV19 and TRBJ2-3; TRBD2 aligns across 13 bases. Germline values: CDR1 LNHDA, CDR2 SQIVND (reference sequence). Unmatched junction bases numbered 6, after V lost 2 bases and J lost 1 base. The CDR3 runs 18 residues. CDR3 in amino acids: CASSIRLAGGSGTDTQYF. CDR3 DNA: TGTGCCAGTAGTATAAGACTAGCGGGGGGCTCTGGCACAGATACGCAGTATTTT.

The V and J genes are TRBV2 and TRBJ1-5; tentative D call: TRBD1 (5 bases). CDR1 is SNHLY, CDR2 FYNNEI, per germline. V lost 4 bases, J lost 6 bases, and 22 bases lay in between. This CDR3 region has 17 residues. The CDR3 nucleotides read TGTGCCAGCAGTGCCCGTCGAGCGGGACCGACGGGTCAGCCCCAGCATTTT. Encoded protein: CASSARRAGPTGQPQHF.

The CDR3 loop is CASTQDRETQYF. The DNA of the CDR3 is TGTGCCAGCACACAGGATAGGGAGACCCAGTACTTC. The genes are TRBV11-2 and TRBJ2-5; possibly TRBD1 for D (5 bases). The CDR3 totals 12 residues. Germline CDR1 and CDR2: SGHAT and FQNNGV. The V gene lost 7 bases and the J gene lost 5 bases, with 11 bases spanning the gap.

J is TRBJ1-5 and V is TRBV18; D gene uncertain. The CDR3 covers 15 residues. CDR1 and CDR2 from the germline V gene are KGHSH and LQKENI. The ends were cut back, 2 bases at V and 1 base at J, with 9 bases in the middle. CDR3 nucleotides: TGTGCCAGCTCACCAAGAGGGTCAAGCAATCAGCCCCAGCATTTT. Translated, it gives CASSPRGSSNQPQHF.

This clone was observed a handful of times. The chain employs TRBV2 and TRBJ2-1; 10 positions agree with TRBD2. V shed 6 bases, J shed 14 bases, and the junction held 4 bases outside the gene matches. The CDR3 runs to 11 residues. Germline V gene data show CDR1 as SNHLY and CDR2 as FYNNEI. Here the CDR3 reads CASRLGLAEFF. CDR3 nucleotide sequence: TGTGCCAGCAGGCTAGGACTAGCGGAGTTCTTC.